The 22 T cell receptor beta chains below all came from one sample that was sequenced in a study of shared clonotypes between healthy human individuals. CD8 cells regarded as naive lacked CD45RO, were positively chosen for CCR7, and omitted terminally differentiated effector memory CD45RA+ cells. TCRdb's copy holds only in-frame clones and misses some; the assay was immunoSEQ multiplex PCR. The sample consists of hundreds of thousands of clones, 85% to 95% of them appearing once. Sequenced: naive CD8+ T cells sorted from blood. These receptors were collected from a woman in her 30s in good health.

V usage is TRBV29-1 and J usage is TRBJ2-3; D not resolved. This CDR3 is built from 16 residues. The germline CDR1 and CDR2 sequences are SQVTM and ANQGSEA. V lost 3 bases, J lost 0 bases, and 16 bases lay in between. The CDR3 sequence is CSVDSRPGYSTDTQYF. CDR3 in DNA: TGCAGCGTTGATTCGCGTCCTGGATATAGCACAGATACGCAGTATTTT.

This clone was observed a few times. This rearrangement joins TRBV4-2 to TRBJ1-1, with D uncertain. Germline CDR1 LGHNA, CDR2 YNFKEQ. The CDR3 has 12 residues. Trimming stripped 10 bases from V and 2 bases from J, with 11 bases between. The CDR3 loop is CATMSLNTEAFF. The CDR3 DNA is TGTGCCACGATGTCCCTTAACACTGAAGCTTTCTTT.

The chain uses TRBV6-6 and TRBJ2-2, with D perhaps TRBD1 or TRBD2 (5 bases each). This CDR3 has 16 amino acids. Germline CDR1 and CDR2: MNHNY and SVGAGI (reference sequence). Trimming stripped 8 bases from V and 3 bases from J, with 19 bases between. CDR3 protein: CASQNIRTLDTGELFF. DNA for the CDR3: TGTGCCAGCCAGAATATCAGGACACTAGACACCGGGGAGCTGTTTTTT.

The V gene is TRBV28, the J gene TRBJ1-5, with D hard to call. Per germline, CDR1 MDHEN and CDR2 SYDVKM. V was cut by 10 bases and J by 1 base, with 26 bases left in between. This CDR3 is built from 18 residues. This CDR3 reads CANLPGQDFVMSNQPQHF. In DNA form, the CDR3 reads TGTGCCAACTTGCCCGGGCAGGACTTTGTGATGAGCAATCAGCCCCAGCATTTT. Full variable domain (rest looked up from reference TRBV28 and TRBJ1-5): DVKVTQSSRYLVKRTGEKVFLECVQDMDHENMFWYRQDPGLGLRLIYFSYDVKMKEKGDIPEGYSVSREKKERFSLILESASTNQTSMYLCANLPGQDFVMSNQPQHFGDGTRLSIL.

The J gene is TRBJ1-5, the V gene TRBV4-1, with D perhaps matching TRBD1 (6 bases). The germline V gene has CDR1 MGHRA and CDR2 YSYEKL. The CDR3 is made up of 18 amino acids. V lost 0 bases and J 4 bases, leaving 19 bases between the germline ends. CDR3: CASSQDIAGAVKNQPQHF. CDR3 bases: TGCGCCAGCAGCCAAGATATAGCAGGGGCGGTAAAAAATCAGCCCCAGCATTTT.

V and J are TRBV28 and TRBJ1-2; TRBD1 matches at 7 bases. The CDR3 length is 16 residues. Germline V CDR1 and CDR2: MDHEN, SYDVKM. Trimming cost V 5 bases and J 7 bases; bases outside gene matches: 16. CDR3 region: CASSLPFSGTETGYTF. CDR3 DNA: TGTGCCAGCAGTCTCCCCTTTTCCGGGACAGAGACTGGCTACACCTTC.

Written as DNA, the CDR3 is TGCGCCAGCAGCCAAGGGGGTATCGGCGCGGGACTCAACGAGCAGTACTTC. Its translation is CASSQGGIGAGLNEQYF. This sequence joins TRBV4-1 and TRBJ2-7, with D tentatively TRBD2 (6 bases). The germline V and J ends were trimmed by 1 base and 5 bases, with 21 bases remaining between them. Germline V gene lookup returns CDR1 MGHRA and CDR2 YSYEKL. There are 17 residues in the CDR3.

The V and J genes are TRBV9 and TRBJ2-2; D is perhaps TRBD1 (6 bases). Trimming stripped 3 bases from V and 6 bases from J, with 21 bases between. Per germline, CDR1 SGDLS and CDR2 YYNGEE. This CDR3 is built from 17 residues. CDR3 sequence: CASSARPGQVGSGELFF. Written as DNA, the CDR3 is TGTGCCAGCAGCGCGAGACCGGGACAAGTGGGTTCCGGGGAGCTGTTTTTT.

To note about this clone: At the DNA level, this CDR3 is encoded by other sequences in the same sample as well. The chain recombines TRBV28 with TRBJ2-7; D is undetermined. The CDR3 has 12 residues. Trimming shortened V by 3 bases and J by 3 bases, and 6 bases separated the two germline ends. Germline V gene lookup returns CDR1 MDHEN and CDR2 SYDVKM. The CDR3 nucleotides are TGTGCCAGCAGTTTGTTAGGCTACGAGCAGTACTTC. It encodes CASSLLGYEQYF.

The rearrangement joins TRBV7-9 to TRBJ2-2, with TRBD2 as a possible D gene (5 bases). V lost 3 bases and J lost 2, with 16 bases in between. Germline V lookup: CDR1 SEHNR, CDR2 FQNEAQ (reference sequence). The CDR3 loop spans 17 amino acids. In nucleotides, the CDR3 is TGTGCCAGCAGCTTCCCGGCTCGGACTGGTAACACCGGGGAGCTGTTTTTT. Translated, it gives CASSFPARTGNTGELFF.

V gene TRBV13 combines with J gene TRBJ1-1; D perhaps matches TRBD1 (5 bases). With 3 bases removed from V and 4 bases from J, the gap between germline ends came to 12 bases. The germline V gene encodes CDR1 PRHDT and CDR2 FYEKMQ (reference sequence). The CDR3 totals 14 residues. The CDR3 reads CASSFEGIGTEAFF. In DNA, the CDR3 is TGTGCCAGCAGCTTCGAGGGGATAGGCACTGAAGCTTTCTTT.

Worth noting for this clone: Different DNA sequences within this sample yield the same CDR3. The V gene is TRBV27, the J gene TRBJ2-3; 7 bases are a match to TRBD1. J was trimmed by 4 bases and V by 6 bases; bases with no gene match: 1. CDR1 and CDR2 (germline): MNHEY, SMNVEV (reference sequence). The CDR3 extends over 12 amino acids. The DNA for the CDR3 is TGTGCCAGCAGGACAGGGTCAGATACGCAGTATTTT. Encoded protein: CASRTGSDTQYF.

About this clone itself: Other DNA sequences of this sample code for an identical CDR3. The rearrangement uses TRBV7-9 and TRBJ1-1; TRBD1 agrees at 8 bases. The V segment lost 6 bases and the J segment 6 bases; nucleotides outside the gene matches: 3. Germline V gene data show CDR1 as SEHNR and CDR2 as FQNEAQ (reference sequence). This CDR3 contains 12 residues. CDR3 bases: TGTGCCAGCAGTCTGACAGGGGCTGAAGCTTTCTTT. It codes for CASSLTGAEAFF.

This chain joins TRBV5-1 and TRBJ2-7; TRBD2 aligns across 9 bases. V trimming: 3 bases; J trimming: 2 bases; junction bases outside the gene matches: 15. This CDR3 is 18 amino acids long. The germline V gene encodes CDR1 SGHRS and CDR2 YFSETQ. The DNA of the CDR3 is TGCGCCAGCAGCTCGATGAAATTGACTAGCGGAACCCCCTACGAGCAGTACTTC. This translates into CASSSMKLTSGTPYEQYF.

The chain couples TRBV4-1 to TRBJ1-3; 9 nucleotides agree with TRBD1. V was clipped by 1 base and J by 2 bases; unmatched bases: 0. This CDR3 is built from 15 residues. Germline V gene sequence: CDR1 MGHRA, CDR2 YSYEKL. CDR3 in amino acids: CASSQGDRAGNTIYF. For the CDR3, the DNA is TGCGCCAGCAGCCAAGGGGACAGGGCTGGAAACACCATATATTTT.

CDR3 amino acids: CASSIGVMDTSYEQYF. CDR3 sequence (DNA): TGTGCCAGTAGTATAGGGGTGATGGATACCTCCTACGAGCAGTACTTC. This sequence joins TRBV19 and TRBJ2-7; D remains unclear. CDR1 is LNHDA and CDR2 is SQIVND in the germline V gene (reference sequence). The V end was cut by 1 base, the J end by 0 bases, with 13 bases between. The CDR3 loop spans 16 amino acids.

The chain couples TRBV27 to TRBJ2-7, with 9 bases aligning to TRBD1. Per the germline V gene, CDR1 is MNHEY and CDR2 is SMNVEV (reference sequence). CDR3 length: 14 residues. Trimming at V came to 2 bases and at J to 5 bases, leaving 4 bases not matched to a gene. CDR3 DNA: TGTGCCAGCAGTTTAGGGACAGGGCTCCACGAGCAGTACTTC. This translates into CASSLGTGLHEQYF.

The V call is TRBV7-3, the J call TRBJ1-2; 7 bases are a match to TRBD1. The CDR3 totals 15 residues. Germline assignment: CDR1 SGHTA and CDR2 FQGTGA. Trimming cost V 0 bases and J 5 bases; bases outside gene matches: 6. The CDR3 here is CASSLTGGASYGYTF. In DNA form, the CDR3 reads TGTGCCAGCAGCTTAACAGGGGGCGCTTCGTATGGCTACACCTTC.

The chain joins TRBV7-9 to TRBJ2-7; D is unresolved. The V gene lost 6 bases and the J gene lost 5 bases, with 14 bases spanning the gap. The CDR3 runs 13 residues. Germline V gene data show CDR1 as SEHNR and CDR2 as FQNEAQ (reference sequence). Written as DNA, the CDR3 is TGTGCCAGCAGTCCCACTCCGAGCGACGAGCAGTACTTC. Its translation is CASSPTPSDEQYF. Filled out from reference TRBV7-9 and TRBJ2-7, the complete variable domain reads DTGVSQNPRHKITKRGQNVTFRCDPISEHNRLYWYRQTLGQGPEFLTYFQNEAQLEKSRLLSDRFSAERPKGSFSTLEIQRTEQGDSAMYLCASSPTPSDEQYFGPGTRLTVT.

The chain couples TRBV7-9 to TRBJ1-1, with 10 bases fitting TRBD1. Germline trimming cut 3 bases from V and 0 bases from J; bases unmatched to any gene: 7. CDR1 is SEHNR, CDR2 FQNEAQ, per germline (reference sequence). This CDR3 region has 17 residues. The CDR3 sequence is CASSFWTGGSMNTEAFF. CDR3 DNA sequence: TGTGCCAGCAGCTTCTGGACAGGGGGTTCCATGAACACTGAAGCTTTCTTT.

The chain has TRBV6-4 and TRBJ2-5, with 13 bases lining up with TRBD2. The junction had 6 bases not matched to a gene; V was cut back by 6 bases and J by 11 bases. The length of the CDR3 is 13 residues. Germline loops: CDR1 MRHNA, CDR2 SNTAGT. In DNA form, the CDR3 reads TGTGCCAGCAGCCGACTAGCGGGAGGTGAGCAGTACTTC. Amino acid sequence: CASSRLAGGEQYF.

The chain recombines TRBV4-1 with TRBJ2-1, with D possibly being TRBD2 (6 bases). Germline CDR1 is MGHRA and CDR2 is YSYEKL. Trimming stripped 5 bases from V and 0 bases from J, with 14 bases between. The CDR3 is 16 amino acids. For the CDR3, the DNA is TGCGCCAGCAGCTCTAGGTGGCGGGACTCCTACAATGAGCAGTTCTTC. Translation gives CASSSRWRDSYNEQFF.